The T cell receptor beta chain under discussion was sequenced for a study of shared clonotypes between healthy human individuals. The repertoire was sequenced with immunoSEQ multiplex PCR; TCRdb's copy has only in-frame clones and lacks some. Among approximately 740,000 clones listed, around 92% were seen once. A note on this clone: Antigen unknown.

CD45RO negativity and positive selection for CCR7 defined naive CD8 cells, a population that excluded terminally differentiated effector memory CD45RA+ cells. Study-level points and caveats: Even with large depth, rarefaction showed that sorted-subset sequencing was incomplete.

Material for sequencing was naive CD8+ T cells sorted from blood. This TCR was recovered from a man younger than 40 in good health.

The DNA for the CDR3 is TGTGCCAGCATAGAAGGGTGGACCGGGGAGCTGTTTTTT. Amino acids: CASIEGWTGELFF. The chain recombines TRBV6-5 with TRBJ2-2; no firm D call. Trimming left V 7 bases short and J 5 bases short, with 11 bases between. Germline loops: CDR1 MNHEY, CDR2 SVGAGI. The CDR3 sequence is 13 residues long.